This T cell receptor (beta chain) was sequenced during a study of response to subunit inactivated influenza vaccine. Notes on the study in general: Authors suggested each seasonal flu vaccination may recruit only limited numbers of new T cells.

This CDR3 comprises 14 residues. Trimming left V 0 bases short and J 2 bases short, with 6 bases between. Germline loops: CDR1 LGHNA, CDR2 YSLEER. TCRdb re-called the RT-PCR reads through MiXCR, storing one row per CDR3 protein. The sample lists hundreds of thousands of distinct CDR3 sequences; approximately 15% were seen once. In this sample, this clonotype turned up a few times. Its specificity is unknown. The chain combines TRBV4-3 with TRBJ2-3; D is undetermined. Sample: PBMCs from blood, taken about 14 days before vaccination. The TCR originated in a man aged 45-65 years who received an inactivated influenza vaccine. The CDR3 region has the DNA TGCGCCAGCAGCCAAGAGTACACCACAGATACGCAGTATTTT. This translates into CASSQEYTTDTQYF.